These T cell receptor beta chains were read from a single sample in a study of siplizumab effects on memory and regulatory T cells. Sequenced by immunoSEQ multiplex PCR; TCRdb stores in-frame clones only, minus some. The table lists over 85,000 clones, approximately 95% of them singletons. Sequencing used non-Treg CD4+ T cells sorted from blood. The receptors originated from a human donor in good health. The CDR3 runs from the conserved cysteine through the conserved F or W. Clone size is not always given. Where it is, it says once, few, many or a class for expanded clones.

v_call: TRBV5-1; cdr3_length: 13; clone_size: NA; j_call: TRBJ2-5; cdr3_aa: CASSSDTDGTQYF
v_call: TRBV18; cdr3_length: 15; clone_size: NA; j_call: TRBJ2-5; cdr3_aa: CASSPPRTAQETQYF
v_call: TRBV7-2; cdr3_length: 14; clone_size: NA; j_call: TRBJ2-1; cdr3_aa: CASSLERNMGEQFF
v_call: TRBV19; cdr3_length: 11; clone_size: NA; j_call: TRBJ2-5; cdr3_aa: CASSKAETQYF
v_call: TRBV6-5; cdr3_length: 15; clone_size: NA; j_call: TRBJ1-5; cdr3_aa: CASRPADISNQPQHF
v_call: TRBV23-1; cdr3_length: 20; clone_size: NA; j_call: TRBJ2-4; cdr3_aa: CASSQSGPGVLRRVKNIQYF
v_call: TRBV2; cdr3_length: 13; clone_size: NA; j_call: TRBJ1-5; cdr3_aa: CASNADRVQPQHF
v_call: TRBV18; cdr3_length: 16; clone_size: NA; j_call: TRBJ2-4; cdr3_aa: CASSPAFGASKNIQYF
v_call: TRBV5-1; cdr3_length: 15; clone_size: NA; j_call: TRBJ2-1; cdr3_aa: CASSRVETAGNEQFF
v_call: TRBV10-2; cdr3_length: 13; clone_size: NA; j_call: TRBJ1-4; cdr3_aa: CASSDPGREKLFF
v_call: TRBV11-2; cdr3_length: 12; clone_size: once; j_call: TRBJ1-2; cdr3_aa: CASSSWPPGYTF
v_call: TRBV11-2; cdr3_length: 14; clone_size: NA; j_call: TRBJ2-2; cdr3_aa: CASSRVINTGELFF
v_call: TRBV7-9; cdr3_length: 15; clone_size: NA; j_call: TRBJ1-4; cdr3_aa: CASSLRTGTNEKLFF
v_call: TRBV4-3; cdr3_length: 13; clone_size: once; j_call: TRBJ1-1; cdr3_aa: CASSQVPGHRAFF
v_call: TRBV10-3; cdr3_length: 16; clone_size: NA; j_call: TRBJ1-2; cdr3_aa: CAISETWGVSNYGYTF
v_call: TRBV30; cdr3_length: 14; clone_size: NA; j_call: TRBJ1-2; cdr3_aa: CAWSVRSGLGGYTF
v_call: TRBV10-2; cdr3_length: 15; clone_size: NA; j_call: TRBJ2-3; cdr3_aa: CASSEGQGAGDTQYF
v_call: TRBV13; cdr3_length: 15; clone_size: NA; j_call: TRBJ2-4; cdr3_aa: CASSLAVRGGNIQYF
v_call: TRBV7-9; cdr3_length: 12; clone_size: NA; j_call: TRBJ2-5; cdr3_aa: CASSLAGETQYF
v_call: TRBV4-1; cdr3_length: 14; clone_size: once; j_call: TRBJ1-5; cdr3_aa: CASSQDHQGQPQHF
v_call: TRBV11-2; cdr3_length: 13; clone_size: NA; j_call: TRBJ2-5; cdr3_aa: CASSRSLQETQYF
v_call: TRBV10-3; cdr3_length: 12; clone_size: NA; j_call: TRBJ2-7; cdr3_aa: CAITGTGSEQYF
v_call: TRBV30; cdr3_length: 16; clone_size: NA; j_call: TRBJ2-7; cdr3_aa: CAWSVNRGTWTYEQYF
v_call: TRBV5-1; cdr3_length: 14; clone_size: NA; j_call: TRBJ1-6; cdr3_aa: CASSQDRVLSPLHF
v_call: TRBV29-1; cdr3_length: 15; clone_size: NA; j_call: TRBJ1-3; cdr3_aa: CSVSRTGTSGNTIYF
v_call: TRBV11-2; cdr3_length: 15; clone_size: NA; j_call: TRBJ1-1; cdr3_aa: CASSLNRAVNTEAFF
v_call: TRBV5-4; cdr3_length: 13; clone_size: NA; j_call: TRBJ2-7; cdr3_aa: CASSLTGGNEQYF
v_call: TRBV11-1; cdr3_length: 16; clone_size: NA; j_call: TRBJ2-5; cdr3_aa: CASSQGTRVRSETQYF
v_call: TRBV11-2; cdr3_length: 15; clone_size: once; j_call: TRBJ2-5; cdr3_aa: CASSLSRVGQETQYF
v_call: TRBV7-9; cdr3_length: 14; clone_size: NA; j_call: TRBJ2-7; cdr3_aa: CASSTGQGTYEQYF
v_call: TRBV10-3; cdr3_length: 16; clone_size: NA; j_call: TRBJ1-2; cdr3_aa: CAISEPRGRGLNGYTF
v_call: TRBV18; cdr3_length: 15; clone_size: NA; j_call: TRBJ2-7; cdr3_aa: CASSPSGLGNYEQYF
v_call: TRBV5-1; cdr3_length: 15; clone_size: NA; j_call: TRBJ2-5; cdr3_aa: CASSPQSVRGETQYF
v_call: TRBV30; cdr3_length: 12; clone_size: NA; j_call: TRBJ2-1; cdr3_aa: CAWSPGSNEQFF
v_call: TRBV7-2; cdr3_length: 14; clone_size: NA; j_call: TRBJ1-5; cdr3_aa: CASSLAQGNQPQHF
v_call: TRBV30; cdr3_length: 14; clone_size: NA; j_call: TRBJ2-3; cdr3_aa: CAWSVKGGTDTQYF
v_call: TRBV4-1; cdr3_length: 16; clone_size: NA; j_call: TRBJ2-3; cdr3_aa: CASSQEPTRSTDTQYF
v_call: TRBV29-1; cdr3_length: 12; clone_size: NA; j_call: TRBJ1-1; cdr3_aa: CSGGQGDEITFF
v_call: TRBV11-2; cdr3_length: 14; clone_size: NA; j_call: TRBJ2-5; cdr3_aa: CASSLVLGRETQYF
v_call: TRBV30; cdr3_length: 12; clone_size: NA; j_call: TRBJ2-7; cdr3_aa: CAWMGGGYEQYF
v_call: TRBV19; cdr3_length: 13; clone_size: NA; j_call: TRBJ2-1; cdr3_aa: CASSQGLAVEQFF
v_call: TRBV15; cdr3_length: 12; clone_size: NA; j_call: TRBJ2-3; cdr3_aa: CATHGAGDTQYF
v_call: TRBV2; cdr3_length: 15; clone_size: NA; j_call: TRBJ2-5; cdr3_aa: CASSRDFSRQETQYF
v_call: TRBV9; cdr3_length: 14; clone_size: NA; j_call: TRBJ1-1; cdr3_aa: CASSVVTGRTEAFF
v_call: TRBV5-6; cdr3_length: 16; clone_size: NA; j_call: TRBJ2-5; cdr3_aa: CASSRVVTGGWETQYF
v_call: TRBV15; cdr3_length: 14; clone_size: NA; j_call: NA; cdr3_aa: CATSRGAGLYEQYF
v_call: TRBV5-6; cdr3_length: 14; clone_size: NA; j_call: TRBJ1-5; cdr3_aa: CASSFRGSEQPQHF
v_call: TRBV20-1; cdr3_length: 11; clone_size: once; j_call: TRBJ2-5; cdr3_aa: CSARERTREYF
v_call: TRBV10-2; cdr3_length: 17; clone_size: NA; j_call: TRBJ1-1; cdr3_aa: CASSESTGRTGGTEAFF
v_call: TRBV5-1; cdr3_length: 16; clone_size: NA; j_call: TRBJ2-7; cdr3_aa: CASSLAVIGAIYEQYF
v_call: TRBV30; cdr3_length: 15; clone_size: NA; j_call: TRBJ2-3; cdr3_aa: CAWAPTGGAGDTQYF
v_call: TRBV18; cdr3_length: 13; clone_size: NA; j_call: TRBJ1-1; cdr3_aa: CASSQTGDTEAFF
v_call: TRBV19; cdr3_length: 14; clone_size: NA; j_call: TRBJ2-7; cdr3_aa: CASRIESGPYEQYF
v_call: TRBV6-1; cdr3_length: 13; clone_size: NA; j_call: TRBJ2-1; cdr3_aa: CASSLRGDNEQFF
v_call: TRBV29-1; cdr3_length: 14; clone_size: few; j_call: TRBJ2-1; cdr3_aa: CSVDRAGLYNEQFF
v_call: TRBV4-1; cdr3_length: 18; clone_size: NA; j_call: TRBJ1-2; cdr3_aa: CASSRSESLGGLDYGYTF
v_call: TRBV4-1; cdr3_length: 15; clone_size: few; j_call: TRBJ1-6; cdr3_aa: CASSQGAGAPSPLHF
v_call: TRBV28; cdr3_length: 15; clone_size: NA; j_call: TRBJ2-1; cdr3_aa: CASRNQGRSYNEQFF
v_call: TRBV9; cdr3_length: 15; clone_size: NA; j_call: TRBJ2-3; cdr3_aa: CASSVGLGSTDTQYF